A single sample gave rise to the 25 T cell receptor beta chains below, sequenced in a study of human T cells and chemical hapten exposure. It was from unfractionated whole blood that total RNA was extracted. TCRdb itself ran the 5' RACE reads through MiXCR, one entry per CDR3 protein. The sample carries tens of thousands of distinct CDR3 sequences, roughly 7.7% recorded once. The receptors here all came from a male donor in good health.

This clonotype was detected ten times or more. This sequence joins TRBV12-3 or TRBV12-4 and TRBJ1-1; 7 bases are a match to TRBD1. Losses at the gene ends were 6 bases for V and 0 bases for J; bases not matched to a gene: 7. The CDR3 has 15 residues. CDR3: CASRKQGLMNTEAFF. Written as DNA, the CDR3 is TGTGCCAGCAGAAAACAGGGGTTGATGAACACTGAAGCTTTCTTT.

The V call is TRBV2, the J call TRBJ1-1; unclear D gene. The germline V and J ends were trimmed by 10 bases and 2 bases, with 5 bases remaining between them. This CDR3 region has 10 residues. Germline V CDR1 and CDR2: SNHLY, FYNNEI. In DNA, the CDR3 is TGTGCCACCGGAAACACTGAAGCTTTCTTT. This translates into CATGNTEAFF.

In its sample, this clonotype was seen a few times. The chain combines TRBV27 with TRBJ2-7, with a possible D match to TRBD2 (5 bases). V was pared by 4 bases and J by 7 bases, with 23 bases between. Germline V lookup: CDR1 MNHEY, CDR2 SMNVEV (reference sequence). The CDR3 length is 16 residues. The CDR3 region has the DNA TGTGCCAGCAGTTCATTCCTTCTAGTCCCCCGGGGAGAGCAGTACTTC. Its translation is CASSSFLLVPRGEQYF.

This clonotype was recorded at least ten times. This sequence joins TRBV12-5 and TRBJ2-2, with 9 nucleotides matching TRBD1. The CDR3 has 16 amino acids. V was clipped by 4 bases and J by 4 bases; unmatched bases: 7. Per germline, CDR1 LGHNT and CDR2 FRNRAP. DNA of the CDR3: TGTGCTAGTGGTTCATCGGACAGGGGTGGCACCGGGGAGCTGTTTTTT. Residues: CASGSSDRGGTGELFF.

J is TRBJ2-2 and V is TRBV11-2; D is perhaps TRBD1 (6 bases). Trimming shortened V by 7 bases and J by 0 bases, and 15 bases separated the two germline ends. The germline gives CDR1 SGHAT, CDR2 FQNNGV. The CDR3 length is 16 residues. CDR3 DNA sequence: TGTGCCAGCATCCAAGTCGACAGGTCGAACACCGGGGAGCTGTTTTTT. Translation gives CASIQVDRSNTGELFF. Looking up the rest from reference TRBV11-2 and TRBJ2-2 gives the full variable domain: EAGVAQSPRYKIIEKRQSVAFWCNPISGHATLYWYQQILGQGPKLLIQFQNNGVVDDSQLPKDRFSAERLKGVDSTLKIQPAKLEDSAVYLCASIQVDRSNTGELFFGEGSRLTVL.

A few counts support this clonotype. The chain joins TRBV2 to TRBJ1-3, with 7 bases fitting TRBD1. Trimming took 7 bases from V and 1 from J; bases not matched to a gene: 4. The CDR3 totals 14 residues. The germline V gene has CDR1 SNHLY and CDR2 FYNNEI. CDR3 loop: CASMGQLSGNTIYF. The CDR3 DNA follows: TGTGCCAGCATGGGACAGCTATCTGGAAACACCATATATTTT.

This clonotype has only a few counts. The chain carries TRBV6-2 or TRBV6-3 and TRBJ2-1; no firm D call. From germline, CDR1 is MNHEY and CDR2 SVGEGT. Deletions cut 10 bases from V and 2 bases from J, with 15 bases between. This CDR3 spans 14 amino acids. This CDR3 is CAISLARTYNEQFF. The DNA for the CDR3 is TGTGCCATTTCCTTGGCGAGAACCTACAATGAGCAGTTCTTC.

This chain connects TRBV29-1 to TRBJ2-4; TRBD2 might be the D (6 bases). The CDR3 loop spans 14 amino acids. Trimming removed 6 bases from V and 1 base from J, with 13 bases in between. The germline V gene encodes CDR1 SQVTM and CDR2 ANQGSEA. In nucleotides, the CDR3 is TGCAGCGTGGGGACTGGCCGGGCCAAAAACATTCAGTACTTC. It translates to CSVGTGRAKNIQYF.

Ten or more counts support this clonotype. This chain joins TRBV18 and TRBJ1-1, with 8 bases that match TRBD1. Trimming took 1 base from V and 1 from J; bases not matched to a gene: 2. This CDR3 region has 15 residues. Germline CDR1 is KGHSH and CDR2 is LQKENI. The CDR3 sequence: CASSPRTGRNTEAFF. CDR3 DNA sequence: TGTGCCAGCTCACCACGGACAGGGAGGAACACTGAAGCTTTCTTT. Filled out from reference TRBV18 and TRBJ1-1, the complete variable domain reads NAGVMQNPRHLVRRRGQEARLRCSPMKGHSHVYWYRQLPEEGLKFMVYLQKENIIDESGMPKERFSAEFPKEGPSILRIQQVVRGDSAAYFCASSPRTGRNTEAFFGQGTRLTVV.

This clonotype was counted ten times or more. One end of the junction does not line up with germline, which may come from a read error. This chain links TRBV28 with TRBJ2-5, with no clear D. Germline loops: CDR1 MDHEN, CDR2 SYDVKM. The CDR3 spans 13 residues. The CDR3 bases are TGTGCCAGCACCCCTCCGAGCGCCGCCGGTCGGGACTTC. This gives the protein CASTPPSAAGRDF. Full variable domain (rest looked up from reference TRBV28 and TRBJ2-5): DVKVTQSSRYLVKRTGEKVFLECVQDMDHENMFWYRQDPGLGLRLIYFSYDVKMKEKGDIPEGYSVSREKKERFSLILESASTNQTSMYLCASTPPSAAGRDFGPGTRLLVL.

The chain links TRBV7-9 to TRBJ1-3; 8 bases align to TRBD1. This CDR3 has 17 amino acids. With V trimmed by 2 bases and J by 0 bases, 6 bases remained unmatched. The germline V gene has CDR1 SEHNR and CDR2 FQNEAQ (reference sequence). The CDR3 sequence is CASSLYGTGFSGNTIYF. CDR3 sequence (DNA): TGTGCCAGCAGCTTATATGGGACAGGCTTCTCTGGAAACACCATATATTTT.

This clonotype was counted a few times. The chain is built from TRBV12-3 or TRBV12-4 and TRBJ2-5; 8 bases are shared with TRBD2. This CDR3 comprises 14 residues. The V and J ends lost 3 bases and 4 bases, in that order; junction bases with no gene match: 4. Here the CDR3 reads CASSFGTRGETQYF. CDR3 DNA sequence: TGTGCCAGCAGTTTCGGGACTAGAGGAGAGACCCAGTACTTC.

The CDR3 bases are TGCGCCAGCAGCTGGACTAGCGGGAGAGTGGGTGTCTACAATGAGCAGTTCTTC. This sequence encodes CASSWTSGRVGVYNEQFF. The chain joins TRBV5-1 to TRBJ2-1; 13 nucleotides match TRBD2. The CDR3 contains 18 residues. The ends lost 3 bases at V and 3 bases at J; junction bases unmatched: 9. The germline V gene encodes CDR1 SGHRS and CDR2 YFSETQ.

This clonotype was observed a handful of times. V usage is TRBV27 and J usage is TRBJ2-1; 15 positions match TRBD2. Germline CDR1 and CDR2: MNHEY and SMNVEV (reference sequence). There are 16 residues in the CDR3. V was pared by 5 bases and J by 8 bases, with 7 bases of the junction left unmatched. CDR3 region: CASSTGTSGRNHEQFF. The CDR3 nucleotides are TGTGCCAGCAGTACTGGGACTAGCGGGAGGAACCATGAGCAGTTCTTC.

This clonotype was seen ten or more times. The chain is built from TRBV6-2 or TRBV6-3 and TRBJ2-2; 7 bases match TRBD1. V lost 1 base, J lost 4 bases, and 9 bases stayed unmatched. From germline, CDR1 is MNHEY and CDR2 SVGEGT. The CDR3 runs 17 residues. The CDR3 coding sequence is TGTGCCAGCAGTTACTTCCCGGGACAGATGATCACCGGGGAGCTGTTTTTT. Its translation: CASSYFPGQMITGELFF.

This chain connects TRBV5-5 to TRBJ1-3, with D perhaps matching TRBD1 (5 bases). From germline, CDR1 is SGHKS and CDR2 YYEKEE (reference sequence). This CDR3 has 15 residues. V lost 0 bases and J 0 bases, leaving 7 bases between the germline ends. CDR3 nucleotide sequence: TGTGCCAGCAGCTTGGGGGGCGGCTCTGGAAACACCATATATTTT. It specifies CASSLGGGSGNTIYF.

The chain carries TRBV5-1 and TRBJ2-7; TRBD1 is a possible D gene (5 bases). V lost 2 bases and J lost 2, with 17 bases in between. This CDR3 has 16 residues. Germline CDR1 reads SGHRS; CDR2 reads YFSETQ. The CDR3 nucleotides read TGCGCCAGCAGCTTAATGGGCAGGGAATTCCCCTACGAGCAGTACTTC. Translated: CASSLMGREFPYEQYF.

The J gene is TRBJ2-7, the V gene TRBV5-4; no clear D gene. With 2 bases removed from V and 7 bases from J, the gap between germline ends came to 10 bases. Germline V gene data show CDR1 as SGHNT and CDR2 as YYREEE (reference sequence). CDR3 length equals 12 residues. The DNA for the CDR3 is TGTGCCAGCAGCTTTAGGGATTTGGAGCAGTACTTC. Translated, it gives CASSFRDLEQYF.

V gene TRBV14 combines with J gene TRBJ1-1; 11 bases line up with TRBD1. With 3 bases clipped from V and 6 bases from J, the junction kept 3 bases outside the gene matches. This CDR3 contains 14 residues. CDR1 is SGHDN and CDR2 is FVKESK in the germline V gene. CDR3 bases: TGTGCCAGCAGCCATCCGGGACAGGGGGCTGAAGCTTTCTTT. It is translated as CASSHPGQGAEAFF.

This clonotype showed up just a few times. The rearrangement links TRBV6-5 to TRBJ2-7; TRBD2 agrees at 8 bases. V dropped 7 bases and J dropped 6; count of bases not matched to a gene: 17. The V gene's germline CDR1 is MNHEY and CDR2 SVGAGI. This CDR3 is 16 amino acids long. The CDR3 nucleotides read TGTGCCAGCACTAACTTGGGATCGGGACTAGGTTCCGAGCAGTACTTC. Translated: CASTNLGSGLGSEQYF.

This clonotype has a handful of counts. The chain combines TRBV6-1 with TRBJ2-1; weak D call: TRBD1 (5 bases). This CDR3 is 14 amino acids long. The germline CDR1 and CDR2 sequences are MNHNS and SASEGT. V was pared by 6 bases and J by 8 bases, with 17 bases between. The CDR3 loop reads CASSPTWGRDEQFF. CDR3 DNA: TGTGCCAGCAGCCCTACGTGGGGCCGGGATGAGCAGTTCTTC.

Many counts were recorded for this clonotype. This sequence joins TRBV29-1 and TRBJ2-6, with no clear D. CDR1 SQVTM and CDR2 ANQGSEA come from the germline V gene. V was clipped by 4 bases and J by 0 bases, with 7 bases between them. The CDR3 sequence is 14 residues long. The CDR3 sequence: CSVVLFSGANVLTF. The CDR3 nucleotides read TGCAGCGTTGTGCTTTTCTCTGGGGCCAACGTCCTGACTTTC.

This rearrangement joins TRBV29-1 to TRBJ1-3; D gene ambiguous. The CDR3 extends over 15 amino acids. V lost 4 bases and J 0 bases, leaving 13 bases between the germline ends. Germline-derived CDR1 and CDR2 are SQVTM and ANQGSEA. CDR3 protein: CSVVPTDYSGNTIYF. DNA of the CDR3: TGCAGCGTTGTCCCCACAGATTACTCTGGAAACACCATATATTTT. Full variable domain (outside the CDR3, taken from reference TRBV29-1 and TRBJ1-3): SAVISQKPSRDICQRGTSLTIQCQVDSQVTMMFWYRQQPGQSLTLIATANQGSEATYESGFVIDKFPISRPNLTFSTLTVSNMSPEDSSIYLCSVVPTDYSGNTIYFGEGSWLTVV.

The V call is TRBV5-5, the J call TRBJ1-4; D is possibly TRBD1 (5 bases). CDR3 size: 14 residues. In germline, CDR1 is SGHKS, CDR2 YYEKEE (reference sequence). V shed 4 bases and J shed 2 bases, with 9 bases lying between them. In DNA, the CDR3 is TGTGCCAGCAGCCAATGGGGGACTAATGAAAAACTGTTTTTT. Its translation is CASSQWGTNEKLFF.

The sample holds a few counts of this clonotype. This sequence joins TRBV6-5 and TRBJ2-4; 10 nucleotides align to TRBD2. J gave up 9 bases and V 10 bases, and 12 bases lay outside the gene matches. This CDR3 region has 14 residues. CDR1 is MNHEY and CDR2 is SVGAGI in the germline V gene. CDR3 loop: CATSPLAGSGIQYF. In DNA form, the CDR3 reads TGTGCCACCTCGCCACTAGCGGGGTCAGGCATTCAGTACTTC.